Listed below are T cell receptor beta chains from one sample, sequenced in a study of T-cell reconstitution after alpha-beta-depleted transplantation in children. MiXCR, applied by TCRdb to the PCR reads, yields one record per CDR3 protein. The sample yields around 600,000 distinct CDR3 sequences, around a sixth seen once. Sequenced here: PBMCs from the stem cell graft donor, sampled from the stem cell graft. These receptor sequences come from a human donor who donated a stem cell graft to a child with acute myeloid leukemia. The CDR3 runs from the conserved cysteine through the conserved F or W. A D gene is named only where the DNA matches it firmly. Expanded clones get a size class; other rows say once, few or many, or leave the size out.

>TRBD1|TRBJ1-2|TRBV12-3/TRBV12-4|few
TGTGCCAGCAGTTCGGGACAGAGATATAACTATGGCTACACCTTC
CASSSGQRYNYGYTF
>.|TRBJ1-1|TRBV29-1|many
TGCAGCGCGGTAGGGACACTTGAGAACACTGAAGCTTTCTTT
CSAVGTLENTEAFF
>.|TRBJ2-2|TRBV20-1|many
TGCAGTGCTAGAGATCTCCACACCGGGGAGCTGTTTTTT
CSARDLHTGELFF
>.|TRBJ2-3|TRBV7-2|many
TGTGCCAGCAGCTTGAGCAATATAGATACGCAGTATTTT
CASSLSNIDTQYF
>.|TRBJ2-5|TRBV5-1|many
TGCGCCAGCAGCTGGAGGGGGCGAAACCAGCCAGAGACCCAGTACTTC
CASSWRGRNQPETQYF
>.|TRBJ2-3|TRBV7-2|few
TGTGCCAGCAGCCTTATTGTGCGACCAATAACGCAGTATTTT
CASSLIVRPITQYF
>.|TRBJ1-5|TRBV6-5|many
TGTGCCAGCAGTTACGACAGCTTTAGCAATCAGCCCCAGCATTTT
CASSYDSFSNQPQHF
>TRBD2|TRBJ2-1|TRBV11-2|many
TGTGCCAGCAGCTTAGACTGGCTAGCGGACTACAATGAGCAGTTCTTC
CASSLDWLADYNEQFF
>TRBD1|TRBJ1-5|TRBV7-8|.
TGTGCCAGCAGCTTAGGGACAGGTAACGCTCAGCCCCAGCATTTT
CASSLGTGNAQPQHF
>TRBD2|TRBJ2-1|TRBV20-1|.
TGCAGTGCTAAGCCGGGACTAGCGGGCACCTACAATGAGCAGTTCTTC
CSAKPGLAGTYNEQFF
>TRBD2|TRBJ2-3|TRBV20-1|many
TGCAGTGCTCCTTGGTGGGAGGGGCTCCGCACAGATACGCAGTATTTT
CSAPWWEGLRTDTQYF
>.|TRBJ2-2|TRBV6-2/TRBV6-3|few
TGTGCCAGCAGTCAGGAGGGGAACACCGGGGAGCTGTTTTTT
CASSQEGNTGELFF
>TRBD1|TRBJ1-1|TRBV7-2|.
TGTGCCAGCAGCTTTCTTATACAGGGGGCAAGTTTAGCTTTCTTT
CASSFLIQGASLAFF
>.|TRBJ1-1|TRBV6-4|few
TGTGCCAGCAGTGACAGGGGAAGAACTGAAGCTTTCTTT
CASSDRGRTEAFF
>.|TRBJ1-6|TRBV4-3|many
TGCGCCAGCAGCCAAGATGGGGGGCAGGCTTCACCCCTCCACTTT
CASSQDGGQASPLHF
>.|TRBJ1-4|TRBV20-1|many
TGCAGTGCCCCAACCGCGGGGGGTGAAAAACTGTTTTTT
CSAPTAGGEKLFF
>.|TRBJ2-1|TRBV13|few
TGTGCCAGCGGCCAACTTTACAATGAGCAGTTCTTC
CASGQLYNEQFF
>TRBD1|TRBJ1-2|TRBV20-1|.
TGCAGTGCTAGAGATAGGGCAGCGGGACAGGGACTCTCCTTCCGGGGCTACACCTTC
CSARDRAAGQGLSFRGYTF
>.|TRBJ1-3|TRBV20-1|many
TGCAGCTCACGGGGGGAAGGAAACACCATATATTTT
CSSRGEGNTIYF
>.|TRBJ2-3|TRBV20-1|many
TGCAGTGCCGCTAGGGTTCCTAGCACAGATACGCAGTATTTT
CSAARVPSTDTQYF
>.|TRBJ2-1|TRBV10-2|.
TGCGCCAGCAGTGAGTCCCTTAGCTCCTACAATGAGCAGTTCTTC
CASSESLSSYNEQFF
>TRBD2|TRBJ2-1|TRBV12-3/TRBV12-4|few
TGTGCCAGCAGCCCTGCTAGCGGGGTCCCCGGGGAGCAGTTCTTC
CASSPASGVPGEQFF
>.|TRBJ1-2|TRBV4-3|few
TGCGCCAGCAGCCAAGATTGGAATAGTGGGTCGGTGTACTACACCTTC
CASSQDWNSGSVYYTF
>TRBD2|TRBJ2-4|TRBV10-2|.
TGCGCCAGCAGACTACCGGGGGGGGGCGATGGAAACATTCAGTACTTC
CASRLPGGGDGNIQYF
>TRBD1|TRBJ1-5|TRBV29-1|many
TGCAGCGTCCTGGGACAGGGGAATCAGCCCCAGCATTTT
CSVLGQGNQPQHF
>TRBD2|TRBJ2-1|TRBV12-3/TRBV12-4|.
TGTGCCAGCAGTTTAATTTACGGGGGGGTTTACAATGAGCAGTTCTTC
CASSLIYGGVYNEQFF
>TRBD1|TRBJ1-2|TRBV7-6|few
TGTGCCAGCAGCTTAGCCCCGGGACAGGTCGATAACTATGGCTACACCTTC
CASSLAPGQVDNYGYTF
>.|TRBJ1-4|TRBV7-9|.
TGTGCCAGCAGCGTAGGGTCTGATGAAAAACTGTTTTTT
CASSVGSDEKLFF
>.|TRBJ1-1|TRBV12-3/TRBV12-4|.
TGTGCCAGCAGTTTAGGGGGGAAAGCTTTCTTT
CASSLGGKAFF
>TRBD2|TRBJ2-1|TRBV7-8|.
TGTGCCAGCAGCTTATGGGGAGCGGGGGGCTCCTACAATGAGCAGTTCTTC
CASSLWGAGGSYNEQFF
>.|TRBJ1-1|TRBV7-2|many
TGTGCCAGCAGCTTAGGTTTCACTGAAGCTTTCTTT
CASSLGFTEAFF
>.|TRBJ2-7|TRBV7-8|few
TGTGCCAGCAGCTCGCCGGGGATGGGGGATCGCTACGAGCAGTACTTC
CASSSPGMGDRYEQYF
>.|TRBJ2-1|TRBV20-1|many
TGCAGTGCTAGTGGTGCGGCTACTGAGCAGTTCTTC
CSASGAATEQFF
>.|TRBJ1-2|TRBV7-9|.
TGTGCCAGCACGACCGGGACAATGGAGGGCTACACCTTC
CASTTGTMEGYTF
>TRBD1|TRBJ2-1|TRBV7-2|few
TGTGCCAGCAGCTCCACCCCAGGACAGGGGAGGAATGAGCAGTTCTTC
CASSSTPGQGRNEQFF
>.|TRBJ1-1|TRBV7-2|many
TGTGCCAGCAGCTTAGCCCAGGGAGTAGACACTGAAGCTTTCTTT
CASSLAQGVDTEAFF
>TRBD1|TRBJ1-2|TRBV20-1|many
TGCAGTGCAGACGACAGGGGGGCTAACTATGGCTACACCTTC
CSADDRGANYGYTF
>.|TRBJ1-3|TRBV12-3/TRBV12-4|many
TGTGCCAGCAGTTTGGGAAAGCCATCTGGAAACACCATATATTTT
CASSLGKPSGNTIYF
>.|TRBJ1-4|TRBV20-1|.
TGCAGTGCTTCGGACGAAGCTGAAAAACTGTTTTTT
CSASDEAEKLFF
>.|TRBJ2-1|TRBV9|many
TGTGCCAGCAGCGTACAGACCACTGGGGGGTTTGAGCAGTTCTTC
CASSVQTTGGFEQFF
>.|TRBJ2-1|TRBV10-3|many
TGTGCCATCAGTGAGTCGTCGGCAGTAGCCCGCGATGAGCAGTTCTTC
CAISESSAVARDEQFF
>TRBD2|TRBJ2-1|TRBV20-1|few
TGCAGTGCTAGTACCGCGGGGGTGATGCTTGAGCAGTTCTTC
CSASTAGVMLEQFF
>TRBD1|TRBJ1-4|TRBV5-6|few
TGTGCCAGCAGCTTATTCTCGACAGGGGCCGGTGAAAAACTGTTTTTT
CASSLFSTGAGEKLFF
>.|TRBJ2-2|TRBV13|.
TGTGCCAGCAGTACCAGGGGACCTCTGAACACCGGGGAGCTGTTTTTT
CASSTRGPLNTGELFF
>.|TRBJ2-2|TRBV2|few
TGTGCCAGCAGTACGGAGGGGAAGACCGGGGAGCTGTTTTTT
CASSTEGKTGELFF
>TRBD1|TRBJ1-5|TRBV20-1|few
TGCAGTGCCAGAGGGACAGGCCATAATAGCAATCAGCCCCAGCATTTT
CSARGTGHNSNQPQHF
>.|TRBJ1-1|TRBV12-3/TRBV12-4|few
TGTGCCAGCAGTTTTCAGGGGAAGAACACTGAAGCTTTCTTT
CASSFQGKNTEAFF
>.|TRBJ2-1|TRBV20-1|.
TGCAGTGCTAGAGATCCTCGCGGTGGGGGACCCTACAATGAGCAGTTCTTC
CSARDPRGGGPYNEQFF
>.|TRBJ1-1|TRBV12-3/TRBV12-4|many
TGTGCCAGCAGTTCCAGCCCAGGACAGCAAGCTTTCTTT
CASSSSPGQQAFF
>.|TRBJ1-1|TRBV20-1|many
TGCAGTGCTAGAGTGGGGGTGAGCACTGAAGCTTTCTTT
CSARVGVSTEAFF
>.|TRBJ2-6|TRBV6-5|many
TGTGCCAGCAGGTCTACTTACTCTGGGGCCAACGTCCTGACTTTC
CASRSTYSGANVLTF
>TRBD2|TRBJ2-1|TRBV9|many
TGTGCCAGCAGCTCCGGACTAGCGGGGGGGCCTGTCAATGAGCAGTTCTTC
CASSSGLAGGPVNEQFF
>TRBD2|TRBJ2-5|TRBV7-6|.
TGTGCCAGCAGCTTAGTGGTAGCGGGGATCCAAGAGACCCAGTACTTC
CASSLVVAGIQETQYF
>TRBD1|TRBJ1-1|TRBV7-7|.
TGTGCCAGCAGCGAAGGGACAGGCACTGAAGCTTTCTTT
CASSEGTGTEAFF
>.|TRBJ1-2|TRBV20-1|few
TGCAGTGCCCGGGCCTCGGCCCGAGGCGGCTACACCTTC
CSARASARGGYTF
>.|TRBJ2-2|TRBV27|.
TGTGCCAGCGGCCAGAGAGGGGGCGGGGAGCTGTTTTTT
CASGQRGGGELFF
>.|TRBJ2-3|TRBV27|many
TGTGCCAGCAGTTTACGCGGGTGGCTCACAGATACGCAGTATTTT
CASSLRGWLTDTQYF